The T cell receptor (beta chain) described here comes from a study of radiotherapy plus CTLA-4 blockade in lung cancer. In the study overall: Objective responses were observed in 15% to 20% of patients, and disease control was achieved by 30% to 40%.

Method: immunoSEQ multiplex PCR; TCRdb's copy keeps in-frame clones and lacks some. The sample consists of tens of thousands of clones, roughly four fifths of them appearing once. With respect to this clone: Antigen: not known.

Study-wide findings and caveats: Radiotherapy was combined with ipilimumab, and tumor-derived TCR clones then expanded in blood.

The origin of this receptor is a human donor with non-small cell lung cancer whose response to radiotherapy plus ipilimumab could not be evaluated. The sample consisted of peripheral blood, taken from a patient treated with radiotherapy plus ipilimumab.

The CDR3 bases are TGTGCCAGCAGCCCTACGCTAGCGGGAGGCCCTAGCACAGATACGCAGTATTTT. This sequence encodes CASSPTLAGGPSTDTQYF. This sequence joins TRBV5-4 and TRBJ2-3; 11 bases match TRBD2. CDR3 length: 18 residues. Unmatched junction bases numbered 10, after V lost 4 bases and J lost 0 bases. Germline CDR1 and CDR2: SGHNT and YYREEE (reference sequence).